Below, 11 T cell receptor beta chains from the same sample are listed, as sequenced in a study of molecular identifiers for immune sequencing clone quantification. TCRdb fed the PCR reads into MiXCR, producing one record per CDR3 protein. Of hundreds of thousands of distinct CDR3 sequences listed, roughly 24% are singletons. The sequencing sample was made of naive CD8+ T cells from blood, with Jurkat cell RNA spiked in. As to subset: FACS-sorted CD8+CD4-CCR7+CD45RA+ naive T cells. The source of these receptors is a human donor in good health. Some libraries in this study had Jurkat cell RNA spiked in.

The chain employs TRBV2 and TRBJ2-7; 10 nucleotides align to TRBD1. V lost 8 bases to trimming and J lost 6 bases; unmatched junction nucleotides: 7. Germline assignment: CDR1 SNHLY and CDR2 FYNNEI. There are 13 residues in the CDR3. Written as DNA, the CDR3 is TGTGCCAGCTGGTTCGGGACAGGGGCCGAGCAGTACTTC. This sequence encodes CASWFGTGAEQYF.

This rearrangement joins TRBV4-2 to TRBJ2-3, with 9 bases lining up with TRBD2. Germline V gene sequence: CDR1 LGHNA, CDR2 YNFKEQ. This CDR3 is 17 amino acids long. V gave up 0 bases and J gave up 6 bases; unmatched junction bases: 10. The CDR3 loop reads CASSQDGAGGRGDTQYF. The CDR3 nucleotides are TGTGCCAGCAGCCAAGATGGGGCGGGAGGGAGAGGGGATACGCAGTATTTT.

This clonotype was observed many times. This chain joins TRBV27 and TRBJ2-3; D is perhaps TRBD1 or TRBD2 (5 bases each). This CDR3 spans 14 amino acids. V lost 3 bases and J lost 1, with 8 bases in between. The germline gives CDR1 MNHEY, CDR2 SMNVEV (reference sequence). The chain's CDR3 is CASSFQGGTDTQYF. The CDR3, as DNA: TGTGCCAGCAGTTTTCAGGGAGGCACAGATACGCAGTATTTT.

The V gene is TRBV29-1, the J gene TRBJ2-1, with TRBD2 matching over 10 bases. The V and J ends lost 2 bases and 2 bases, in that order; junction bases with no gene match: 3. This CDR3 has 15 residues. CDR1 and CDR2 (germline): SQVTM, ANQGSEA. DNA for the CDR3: TGCAGCGTTGAACTAGCGGGAGACGCCTACAATGAGCAGTTCTTC. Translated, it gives CSVELAGDAYNEQFF.

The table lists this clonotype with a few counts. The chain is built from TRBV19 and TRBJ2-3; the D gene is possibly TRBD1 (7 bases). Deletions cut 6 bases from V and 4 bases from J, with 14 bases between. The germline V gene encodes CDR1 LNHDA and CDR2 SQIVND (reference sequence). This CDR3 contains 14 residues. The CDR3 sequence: CASRWTGGPDTQYF. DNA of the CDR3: TGTGCCAGTAGGTGGACAGGAGGGCCAGATACGCAGTATTTT. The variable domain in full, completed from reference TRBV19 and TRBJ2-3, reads DGGITQSPKYLFRKEGQNVTLSCEQNLNHDAMYWYRQDPGQGLRLIYYSQIVNDFQKGDIAEGYSVSREKKESFPLTVTSAQKNPTAFYLCASRWTGGPDTQYFGPGTRLTVL.

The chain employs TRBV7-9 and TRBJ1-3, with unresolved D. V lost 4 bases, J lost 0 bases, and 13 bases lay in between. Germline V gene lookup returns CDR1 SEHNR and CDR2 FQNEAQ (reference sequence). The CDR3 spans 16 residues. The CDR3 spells CASSSPGTTSGNTIYF. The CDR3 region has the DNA TGTGCCAGCAGCTCTCCGGGCACCACCTCTGGAAACACCATATATTTT.

The DNA of the CDR3 is TGCGCCAGCAGCCCACCCGCCGGGACAGGGGATGAAAAACTGTTTTTT. Translation: CASSPPAGTGDEKLFF. The chain carries TRBV4-1 and TRBJ1-4; 10 bases agree with TRBD1. This CDR3 spans 16 amino acids. Germline V gene data show CDR1 as MGHRA and CDR2 as YSYEKL. J lost 6 bases, V lost 4 bases, and 8 bases had no gene match.

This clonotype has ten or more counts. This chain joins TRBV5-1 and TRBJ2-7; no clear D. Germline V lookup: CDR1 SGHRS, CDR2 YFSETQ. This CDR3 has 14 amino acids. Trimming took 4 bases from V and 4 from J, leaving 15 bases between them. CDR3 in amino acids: CASSPAVGGYEQYF. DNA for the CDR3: TGCGCCAGCAGCCCGGCGGTTGGCGGATACGAGCAGTACTTC.

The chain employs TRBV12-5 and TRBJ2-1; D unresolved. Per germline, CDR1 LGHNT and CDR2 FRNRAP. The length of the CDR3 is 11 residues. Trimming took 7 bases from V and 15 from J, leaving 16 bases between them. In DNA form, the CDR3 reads TGTGCTAGTGTACTTGTGGATGCGCCGTTCTTC. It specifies CASVLVDAPFF. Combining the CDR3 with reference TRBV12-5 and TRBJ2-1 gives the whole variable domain DARVTQTPRHKVTEMGQEVTMRCQPILGHNTVFWYRQTMMQGLELLAYFRNRAPLDDSGMPKDRFSAEMPDATLATLKIQPSEPRDSAVYFCASVLVDAPFFGPGTRLTVL.

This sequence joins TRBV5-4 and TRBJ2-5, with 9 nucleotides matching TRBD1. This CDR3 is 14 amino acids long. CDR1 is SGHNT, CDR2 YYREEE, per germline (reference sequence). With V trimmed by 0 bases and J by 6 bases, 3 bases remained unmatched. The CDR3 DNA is TGTGCCAGCAGCTTGGGGGACAGGGAACAGACCCAGTACTTC. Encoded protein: CASSLGDREQTQYF.

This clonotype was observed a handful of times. The CDR3 spells CSARVREREDTGELFF. The CDR3 DNA is TGCAGTGCTAGAGTGCGAGAGCGGGAGGACACCGGGGAGCTGTTTTTT. V and J are TRBV20-1 and TRBJ2-2; 9 nucleotides agree with TRBD2. CDR1 and CDR2 from the germline V gene are DFQATT and SNEGSKA (reference sequence). V gave up 1 base and J gave up 3 bases; unmatched junction bases: 6. The CDR3 is 16 amino acids.